The 15 T cell receptor beta chains reported below all come from one sample, sequenced in a study of T cell clonality in common variable immunodeficiency (dated by TCRdb to between 2014 and 2017). These receptors' antigens are unknown. Points the paper makes about the study in general: CVID TCRbeta sequences reportedly showed fewer deletions and N-nucleotide insertions and lacked highly modified clones with 13 or more V deletions.

The library was obtained by the immunoSEQ multiplex PCR assay. Held by TCRdb, this immuneACCESS table contains in-frame sequences only and omits some clones. Under half of the omission traces to an unresolved V gene where checked; the cause of the rest is unknown. For this sample, 25,000 to 35,000 clones are listed, none of them singletons. The ten most abundant clones make up around 3.3% of the sample. Sequencing was performed on peripheral blood mononuclear cells. The receptors here all came from a human donor with common variable immunodeficiency.

Worth noting for this clone: Read data end 3 residues before the CDR3 end; the end is taken from the germline J gene. The rearrangement uses TRBV20-1 and TRBJ2-1, with 8 bases lining up with TRBD2. The CDR3 contains 12 residues. Germline CDR1 is DFQATT and CDR2 is SNEGSKA (reference sequence). Losses at the gene ends were 6 bases for V and 9 bases for J; bases not matched to a gene: 7. The sequenced part of the CDR3 DNA is TGCAGTGCACCCGGGACTAGAGTTGAG. Its protein is CSAPGTRVE. The whole CDR3 sequence reads CSAPGTRVEQFF.

Details on this clone: Sequencing ends 3 residues short of the CDR3 end; the germline J gene provides the rest. The chain recombines TRBV2 with TRBJ2-2, with D possibly matching TRBD1 (6 bases). The CDR3 extends over 13 amino acids. The V end lost 6 bases, the J end lost 6 bases, and 11 bases lay between the germline ends. CDR1 and CDR2 (germline): SNHLY, FYNNEI. CDR3 DNA (partial): TGTGCCAGCAGCGTTGGGGGCGCCGGGGAG. Its protein is CASSVGGAGE. The whole CDR3 region reads CASSVGGAGELFF.

Here the CDR3 reads CASSLSVTGELFF. CDR3 DNA (partial): TGTGCCAGCAGCTTATCTGTAACCGGGGAG. The V call is TRBV11-1, the J call TRBJ2-2; no clear D. The read finishes 3 residues shy of the CDR3 end, and the germline J gene is used to complete it. Per germline, CDR1 SGHAT and CDR2 FQDESV (reference sequence). V lost 2 bases to trimming and J lost 5 bases, with 6 bases between them. The CDR3 length is 13 residues.

This clone was seen at least ten times. The observed sequence ends 3 residues before the CDR3 terminus, with the missing tail filled in from the germline J gene. V gene TRBV10-1 combines with J gene TRBJ2-1; unclear D gene. Germline V CDR1 and CDR2: WNHNN, SYGVQD (reference sequence). V lost 6 bases to trimming and J lost 0 bases, with 9 bases between them. CDR3 length equals 14 residues. This chain's CDR3 is CASSRQVSYNEQFF. CDR3 bases read: TGCGCCAGCAGCAGGCAGGTCTCCTACAATGAG.

This clone came up many times. Read coverage stops 3 residues before the CDR3 terminus; the germline J gene supplies the remainder. J is TRBJ2-5 and V is TRBV18; 9 positions agree with TRBD1. V lost 3 bases to trimming and J lost 5 bases; unmatched junction nucleotides: 4. The CDR3 is made up of 14 amino acids. The V gene's germline CDR1 is KGHSH and CDR2 LQKENI. Partial CDR3 DNA: TGTGCCAGCTCACCTACAGGGGGCTGGGAGACC. Residues: CASSPTGGWET. The CDR3 as a whole reads CASSPTGGWETQYF.

This clone was detected ten times or more. The CDR3 loop reads CASSLTGVDGYTF. The DNA read from the CDR3 is TGTGCCAGCAGCCTGACAGGGGTTGATGGC. The V and J genes are TRBV5-4 and TRBJ1-2, with 8 bases lining up with TRBD1. The read halts 3 residues ahead of the CDR3 end, with the missing end drawn from the germline J gene. Germline V gives CDR1 SGHNT, CDR2 YYREEE (reference sequence). With 4 bases clipped from V and 6 bases from J, the junction kept 5 bases outside the gene matches. The CDR3 extends over 13 amino acids.

The sample holds many counts of this clone. The read stops 3 residues short of the end of the CDR3; the missing end is completed from the germline J gene. The J gene is TRBJ2-1, the V gene TRBV13; 16 nucleotides line up with TRBD2. From germline, CDR1 is PRHDT and CDR2 FYEKMQ (reference sequence). The CDR3 has 16 residues. Unmatched junction bases numbered 3, after V lost 5 bases and J lost 5 bases. The CDR3 spells CASSLGTSGGDNEQFF. The part of the CDR3 DNA that was read is TGTGCCAGCAGCCTCGGGACTAGCGGGGGGGACAATGAG.

This clone was recorded many times. The read stops 3 residues short of the end of the CDR3; the missing end is completed from the germline J gene. V gene TRBV5-1 combines with J gene TRBJ2-7; D not certain. Germline-derived CDR1 and CDR2 are SGHRS and YFSETQ. CDR3 length: 13 amino acids. Trimming cost V 2 bases and J 1 base, with 7 bases left between them. CDR3 DNA, as far as it was read: TGCGCCAGCAGCTTAACGGGTTCCTACGAG. Its translation: CASSLTGSYE. The entire CDR3 is CASSLTGSYEQYF.

Note on this clone: From the germline J gene comes the end of the CDR3, since the read stops 3 residues before it. The chain links TRBV5-1 to TRBJ2-7, with 8 positions matching TRBD2. Looked up from germline, CDR1 is SGHRS and CDR2 is YFSETQ. This CDR3 is 15 amino acids long. V shed 1 base, J shed 3 bases, and the junction held 6 bases outside the gene matches. CDR3 in amino acids: CASSLTAGAGYEQYF. CDR3 DNA, as far as it was read: TGCGCCAGCAGCTTGACAGCGGGAGCTGGCTACGAG. Based on the CDR3 plus reference TRBV5-1 and TRBJ2-7, the full variable domain is KAGVTQTPRYLIKTRGQQVTLSCSPISGHRSVSWYQQTPGQGLQFLFEYFSETQRNKGNFPGRFSGRQFSNSRSEMNVSTLELGDSALYLCASSLTAGAGYEQYFGPGTRLTVT.

This clone was seen ten or more times. The read ends 3 residues early relative to the CDR3; the germline J gene fills the gap. V usage is TRBV29-1 and J usage is TRBJ2-2, with TRBD1 matching 8 bases. The CDR3 runs 13 residues. CDR1 is SQVTM, CDR2 ANQGSEA, per germline. Trimming at V came to 6 bases and at J to 1 base, leaving 1 base not matched to a gene. The sequenced CDR3 bases are TGCAGCGTCGGGACAGGGAACACCGGGGAG. This gives the protein CSVGTGNTGE. The entire CDR3 sequence reads CSVGTGNTGELFF.

In this sample, this clone turned up a few times. The read falls 3 residues short of the CDR3 end, and the missing part is taken from the germline J gene. This chain uses TRBV2 with TRBJ2-2, with a possible D match to TRBD1 (6 bases). The CDR3 spans 16 residues. Per the germline V gene, CDR1 is SNHLY and CDR2 is FYNNEI. The V gene lost 7 bases and the J gene lost 0 bases, with 15 bases spanning the gap. The part of the CDR3 DNA that was read is TGTGCCAGCACCCTCACCAGGACAGCGAACACCGGGGAG. Protein sequence: CASTLTRTANTGE. Given in full, the CDR3 is CASTLTRTANTGELFF.

By its share, this clone is medium-sized. The sequenced part of the CDR3 DNA is TGTGCCAGCTCACCAATCAGCGACACTGAA. It specifies CASSPISDTE. The complete CDR3 protein is CASSPISDTEAFF. The chain carries TRBV18 and TRBJ1-1; the D is unclear. The DNA ends 3 residues before the CDR3 does, and the rest of the CDR3 is filled in from the germline J gene. V lost 2 bases to trimming and J lost 3 bases, with 7 bases between them. Germline V gives CDR1 KGHSH, CDR2 LQKENI. The CDR3 has 13 residues.

This clone was found a few times. From the germline J gene comes the end of the CDR3, since the read stops 3 residues before it. The V and J genes are TRBV11-2 and TRBJ2-1; maybe TRBD2 (6 bases). Trimming shortened V by 5 bases and J by 0 bases, and 11 bases separated the two germline ends. The CDR3 loop spans 15 amino acids. Germline lookup yields CDR1 SGHAT and CDR2 FQNNGV. The CDR3 sequence is CASSLRLGSYNEQFF. CDR3 DNA (partial): TGTGCCAGCAGCCTCAGACTAGGCTCCTACAATGAG. Supplemented by reference TRBV11-2 and TRBJ2-1, the full variable domain reads EAGVAQSPRYKIIEKRQSVAFWCNPISGHATLYWYQQILGQGPKLLIQFQNNGVVDDSQLPKDRFSAERLKGVDSTLKIQPAKLEDSAVYLCASSLRLGSYNEQFFGPGTRLTVL.

This clone was recorded at least ten times. The read ends 3 residues before the CDR3 terminus; that terminus is restored from the germline J gene. V gene TRBV5-1 combines with J gene TRBJ1-1; 7 bases match TRBD1. Germline lookup yields CDR1 SGHRS and CDR2 YFSETQ. The CDR3 is 13 amino acids. This CDR3 reads CASSLGQGGSAFF. CDR3 bases read: TGCGCCAGCAGCTTGGGACAGGGAGGTTCA. The variable domain in full, completed from reference TRBV5-1 and TRBJ1-1, reads KAGVTQTPRYLIKTRGQQVTLSCSPISGHRSVSWYQQTPGQGLQFLFEYFSETQRNKGNFPGRFSGRQFSNSRSEMNVSTLELGDSALYLCASSLGQGGSAFFGQGTRLTVV.

Ten or more counts support this clone. Read data end 3 residues before the CDR3 end; the end is taken from the germline J gene. The chain recombines TRBV5-1 with TRBJ2-5; 7 nucleotides line up with TRBD1. Per germline, CDR1 SGHRS and CDR2 YFSETQ. The V gene end was trimmed by 7 bases and the J gene end by 3 bases; junction bases not matched to a gene: 9. The CDR3 consists of 14 residues. CDR3 DNA, as far as it was read: TGCGCCAGCTCCAGGACAGGAGACAAAGAGACC. It codes for CASSRTGDKET. The whole CDR3 is CASSRTGDKETQYF.